This note documents a single T cell receptor (beta chain) sequence. This sample is part of a study of monozygotic twins with inflammatory bowel disease. TCRdb re-analyzed the 5' RACE reads; it lists each CDR3 protein once, without DNA. The sample's table shows 400,000 or so distinct CDR3 sequences. CDR1 is SGHRS and CDR2 is YFSETQ in the germline V gene. The CDR3 totals 16 residues. The rearrangement uses TRBV5-1 and TRBJ1-2; TCRdb lists TRBD1, though no DNA is available to test this call. Sequencing was done on a sample of blood. This receptor was identified in a human donor with ulcerative colitis or Crohn's disease, or a healthy co-twin of an affected twin (not recorded which). The CDR3 here is CASSSGTGGLNYGYTF.